A selection of T cell receptor beta chains follows, all from one sample in a study of shared clonotypes between healthy human individuals. The repertoire was sequenced with immunoSEQ multiplex PCR; TCRdb's copy has only in-frame clones and lacks some. The sample holds hundreds of thousands of clones; 60% to 75% are singletons and the top ten take about 1.8%. What was sequenced was memory CD4+ T cells sorted from blood. Receptors originate from a woman in her 30s in good health. Both conserved end residues are part of each CDR3. D genes are given only for firm matches. Only part of the rows carry a size: once, few, many, or a class if the clone is expanded.

j_gene	v_gene	d_gene	len	abundance	CDR3nt	CDR3aa
TRBJ1-5	TRBV5-6	NA	14	NA	TGTGCCAGCAGCTTAGGCATCGGCAATCAGCCCCAGCATTTT	CASSLGIGNQPQHF
TRBJ2-7	TRBV7-6	TRBD2	14	NA	TGTGCCAGCAGTCGAGCGGGAGAAGGCTACGAGCAGTACTTC	CASSRAGEGYEQYF
TRBJ2-3	TRBV5-1	NA	14	NA	TGCGCCAGCAGCTTGACGGGAGCCGGAGATACGCAGTATTTT	CASSLTGAGDTQYF
TRBJ1-5	TRBV19	TRBD1	17	NA	TGTGCCAGTAGAGCCTTGGAGGACAGGGGGCAGGGTCAGCCCCAGCATTTT	CASRALEDRGQGQPQHF
TRBJ1-4	TRBV27	NA	15	NA	TGTGCCAGCAGACTCCGTATGGGCGTTAATGAAAAACTGTTTTTT	CASRLRMGVNEKLFF
TRBJ2-3	TRBV11-3	NA	15	NA	TGTGCCAGCAGCCCCGGCCTCCCTGGGGCAGATACGCAGTATTTT	CASSPGLPGADTQYF
TRBJ2-1	TRBV10-1	NA	16	NA	TGCGCCAGCAGTGAGATTGGGACCCCGGATTACAATGAGCAGTTCTTC	CASSEIGTPDYNEQFF
TRBJ2-3	TRBV7-3	TRBD2	15	NA	TGTGCCAGCAGCTCGGGACTAGTAGGCACAGATACGCAGTATTTT	CASSSGLVGTDTQYF
TRBJ2-2	TRBV5-1	TRBD2	14	NA	TGCGCCAGCAGCTCGGGGGGGACCACCGGGGAGCTGTTTTTT	CASSSGGTTGELFF
TRBJ2-2	TRBV29-1	NA	15	few	TGCAGCGTTAGGTTAGCGGCGGGGGCTACCGGGGAGCTGTTTTTT	CSVRLAAGATGELFF
TRBJ2-3	TRBV5-4	TRBD2	15	NA	TGTGCCAGCAGCAGAGTAGCGGGAAGCACAGATACGCAGTATTTT	CASSRVAGSTDTQYF
TRBJ2-2	TRBV30	TRBD1	16	NA	TGTGCCTGGAGTGTACTTGGGACAGCGAACACCGGGGAGCTGTTTTTT	CAWSVLGTANTGELFF
TRBJ2-7	TRBV27	TRBD2	17	few	TGTGCCAGCAGTTCCGGGACTAGCGGGAGGGCCGGGTACGAGCAGTACTTC	CASSSGTSGRAGYEQYF
TRBJ2-5	TRBV2	TRBD1	13	few	TGTGCCAGCAGTCTGGACAGGGCAGAGACCCAGTACTTC	CASSLDRAETQYF